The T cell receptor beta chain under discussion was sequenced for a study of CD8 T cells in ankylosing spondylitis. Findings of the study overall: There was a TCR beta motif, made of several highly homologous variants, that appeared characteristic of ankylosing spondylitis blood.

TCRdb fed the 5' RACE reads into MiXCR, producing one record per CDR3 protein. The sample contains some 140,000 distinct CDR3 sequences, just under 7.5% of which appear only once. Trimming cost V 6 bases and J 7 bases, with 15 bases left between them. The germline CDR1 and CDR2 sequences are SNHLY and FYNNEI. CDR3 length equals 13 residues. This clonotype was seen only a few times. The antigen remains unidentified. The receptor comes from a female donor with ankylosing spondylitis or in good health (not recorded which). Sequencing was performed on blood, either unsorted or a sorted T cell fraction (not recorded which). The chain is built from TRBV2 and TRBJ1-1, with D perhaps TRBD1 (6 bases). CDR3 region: CASRLQGPFEAFF. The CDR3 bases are TGTGCCAGCAGACTACAGGGACCCTTTGAAGCTTTCTTT.